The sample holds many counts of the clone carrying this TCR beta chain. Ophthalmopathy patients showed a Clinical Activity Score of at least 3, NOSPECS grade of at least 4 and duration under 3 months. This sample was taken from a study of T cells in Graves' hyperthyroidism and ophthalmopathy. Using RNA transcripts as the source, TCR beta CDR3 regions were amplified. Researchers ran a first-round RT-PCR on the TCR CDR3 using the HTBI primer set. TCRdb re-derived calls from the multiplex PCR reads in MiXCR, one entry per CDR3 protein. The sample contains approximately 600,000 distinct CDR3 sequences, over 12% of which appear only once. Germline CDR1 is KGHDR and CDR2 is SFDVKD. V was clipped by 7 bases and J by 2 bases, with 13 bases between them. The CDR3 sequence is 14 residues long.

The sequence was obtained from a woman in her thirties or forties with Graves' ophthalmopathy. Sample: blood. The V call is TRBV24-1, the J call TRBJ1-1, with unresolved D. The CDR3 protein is CATRNRDTNTEAFF. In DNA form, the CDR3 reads TGTGCCACCAGAAACCGGGATACCAACACTGAAGCTTTCTTT.